This T cell receptor beta chain was captured by sequencing in a study of shared clonotypes between healthy human individuals. After removal of 2 bases from V and 6 bases from J, the junction contained 8 bases not matched to a gene. CDR1 is SGHDT, CDR2 YYEEEE, per germline. CDR3 length equals 16 residues. HIV-negative, healthy adults without recent acute infections or vaccinations were the donors. Every contributor of samples was a Caucasian grown-up residing in Nashville, Tennessee. The method was immunoSEQ multiplex PCR; TCRdb's version includes in-frame clones alone and lacks a portion of them. Among 850,000 to 1,200,000 clones listed, around 76% were seen once.

This chain connects TRBV5-6 to TRBJ2-7, with 13 nucleotides matching TRBD2. The receptor was derived from a man aged 18 to 29 in good health. What was sequenced was memory CD4+ T cells sorted from blood. Documented subset: CD45RA-negative fraction. The CDR3 DNA follows: TGTGCCAGCAGCTTAGACCCCCGGACTAGCGGGAGCGAGCAGTACTTC. It yields the protein CASSLDPRTSGSEQYF. Together with reference TRBV5-6 and TRBJ2-7, the CDR3 gives the full variable domain: DAGVTQSPTHLIKTRGQQVTLRCSPKSGHDTVSWYQQALGQGPQFIFQYYEEEERQRGNFPDRFSGHQFPNYSSELNVNALLLGDSALYLCASSLDPRTSGSEQYFGPGTRLTVT.